This entry lists 10 T cell receptor beta chains sequenced from one sample in a study of cytotoxic CD8 clonotypes in ibrutinib-treated CLL. The table came from immunoSEQ multiplex PCR; TCRdb's copy has only in-frame clones and leaves some out. The table shows approximately 22,000 clones, with about 68% occurring only once. The sample consisted of PBMCs, taken before ibrutinib treatment. These receptors originate from a human donor with chronic lymphocytic leukemia.

This sequence joins TRBV5-5 and TRBJ2-5; a weak D match, TRBD2 (5 bases). The CDR3 extends over 16 amino acids. V gave up 4 bases and J gave up 2 bases, with 18 bases separating them. From germline, CDR1 is SGHKS and CDR2 YYEKEE (reference sequence). This CDR3 is CASSGGLSPGQETQYF. Here the CDR3 DNA reads TGTGCCAGCAGCGGCGGACTGAGCCCCGGACAAGAGACCCAGTACTTC.

The chain links TRBV10-3 to TRBJ2-3, with D tentatively TRBD2 (6 bases). The CDR3 extends over 16 amino acids. Germline V gene data show CDR1 as ENHRY and CDR2 as SYGVKD. V was pared by 0 bases and J by 0 bases, with 10 bases between. The CDR3 protein is CAISESILASTDTQYF. In DNA, the CDR3 is TGTGCCATCAGTGAGTCGATCCTAGCGAGCACAGATACGCAGTATTTT.

The CDR3 loop is CASSRYREGANYGYTF. The CDR3 DNA reads as TGTGCCAGTAGTAGGTACAGGGAAGGAGCTAACTATGGCTACACCTTC. This chain joins TRBV19 and TRBJ1-2; perhaps TRBD1 as D (6 bases). V gave up 4 bases and J gave up 0 bases, with 15 bases separating them. Germline V CDR1 and CDR2: LNHDA, SQIVND (reference sequence). The CDR3 covers 16 residues.

The chain carries TRBV9 and TRBJ2-2; the match to TRBD2 covers 8 bases. The CDR3 covers 16 residues. Germline V gene lookup returns CDR1 SGDLS and CDR2 YYNGEE. J gave up 0 bases and V 5 bases, and 6 bases lay outside the gene matches. The CDR3 nucleotides read TGTGCCAGCAGAAAAGGGCGGGAGGCGAACACCGGGGAGCTGTTTTTT. It encodes CASRKGREANTGELFF.

The chain links TRBV5-5 to TRBJ1-4, with TRBD1 matching 7 bases. The CDR3 spans 15 residues. V lost 3 bases, J lost 12 bases, and 14 bases stayed unmatched. Germline CDR1 reads SGHKS; CDR2 reads YYEKEE (reference sequence). CDR3 region: CASSYGTAGQWELFF. DNA of the CDR3: TGTGCCAGCAGCTACGGGACAGCCGGTCAATGGGAACTGTTTTTT.

The J gene is TRBJ2-2, the V gene TRBV15; no reliable D call. Germline CDR1 LNHNV, CDR2 YYDKDF (reference sequence). The CDR3 is 15 residues long. V was pared by 4 bases and J by 3 bases, with 12 bases between. In DNA, the CDR3 is TGTGCCACCAGCAAAGGCGGCAGATACACCGGGGAGCTGTTTTTT. This sequence encodes CATSKGGRYTGELFF.

This sequence joins TRBV5-4 and TRBJ2-3, with D perhaps matching TRBD2 (5 bases). CDR1 and CDR2 from the germline V gene are SGHNT and YYREEE (reference sequence). CDR3 length: 13 amino acids. V lost 4 bases, J lost 6 bases, and 12 bases lay in between. In nucleotides, the CDR3 is TGTGCCAGCAGCCCGACGTGGGAGGATACGCAGTATTTT. Its protein product is CASSPTWEDTQYF. Drawing the rest from reference TRBV5-4 and TRBJ2-3, the complete variable domain is ETGVTQSPTHLIKTRGQQVTLRCSSQSGHNTVSWYQQALGQGPQFIFQYYREEENGRGNFPPRFSGLQFPNYSSELNVNALELDDSALYLCASSPTWEDTQYFGPGTRLTVL.

This chain uses TRBV4-1 with TRBJ2-3, with a tentative D call TRBD2 (5 bases). Germline V gives CDR1 MGHRA, CDR2 YSYEKL. Trimming shortened V by 5 bases and J by 2 bases, and 11 bases separated the two germline ends. This CDR3 comprises 14 residues. The CDR3 coding sequence is TGCGCCAGCAGCGGACTCGTGGCCACAGATACGCAGTATTTT. It translates to CASSGLVATDTQYF.

This clone has just one count. The chain uses TRBV28 and TRBJ2-2; 12 positions match TRBD2. Germline V gene data show CDR1 as MDHEN and CDR2 as SYDVKM. The CDR3 consists of 17 residues. Unmatched junction bases numbered 11, after V lost 5 bases and J lost 7 bases. As DNA, the CDR3 is TGTGCCAGCAGTCCCCCCCTAGCGGGAGGGCCGGGCGGGGAGCTGTTTTTT. This sequence encodes CASSPPLAGGPGGELFF.

In its sample, this clone was seen a few times. The V and J genes are TRBV4-1 and TRBJ2-7, with D unresolved. Germline assignment: CDR1 MGHRA and CDR2 YSYEKL. Trimming took off 0 bases at V and 4 bases at J, with 7 bases between the two ends. This CDR3 is 13 amino acids long. The DNA of the CDR3 is TGCGCCAGCAGCCAAGAACTGCAGTACGAGCAGTACTTC. Translated, it gives CASSQELQYEQYF.